One sample yielded the 14 T cell receptor beta chains listed below, sequenced in a study of beta chain features in type 1 diabetes. Expressed TCRB transcripts were sequenced because the isolated RNA had all been reverse transcribed beforehand. Repertoires were generated with immunoSEQ multiplex PCR, while TCRdb's copy carries only in-frame clones and drops some. The table lists over 700,000 clones, 15% to 20% of them singletons. The sequenced sample consisted of naive CD4+ T cells from blood. All receptors come from a woman between 18 and 29 years old in good health.

In this sample, this clone turned up a few times. V is TRBV2 and J is TRBJ2-5, with a weak D call TRBD2 (5 bases). V was clipped by 10 bases and J by 5 bases, with 11 bases between them. CDR1 SNHLY and CDR2 FYNNEI come from the germline V gene. This CDR3 contains 11 residues. The CDR3 loop reads CATEREETQYF. The CDR3 coding sequence is TGTGCCACCGAGAGGGAGGAGACCCAGTACTTC.

The sample holds a few counts of this clone. J is TRBJ1-2 and V is TRBV18; D is ambiguous. Germline lookup yields CDR1 KGHSH and CDR2 LQKENI. CDR3 size: 14 residues. V was cut by 5 bases and J by 1 base, with 11 bases left in between. The CDR3, as DNA: TGTGCCAGCTCAGAGACACGAAATAACTATGGCTACACCTTC. It encodes CASSETRNNYGYTF.

With regard to this clone: Other DNA sequences in the same sample also yield this CDR3. This sequence joins TRBV18 and TRBJ2-7; 8 bases are a match to TRBD2. The CDR3 sequence is 15 residues long. V was pared by 2 bases and J by 4 bases, with 7 bases of the junction left unmatched. The germline CDR1 and CDR2 sequences are KGHSH and LQKENI. The CDR3 nucleotides are TGTGCCAGCTCACCAGGCGGACTAGCTGCGTACGAGCAGTACTTC. Its protein is CASSPGGLAAYEQYF.

This clone has just a few counts. This chain uses TRBV5-4 with TRBJ2-1; D unclear. Trimming stripped 3 bases from V and 9 bases from J, with 16 bases between. The CDR3 runs to 14 residues. Germline-derived CDR1 and CDR2 are SGHNT and YYREEE (reference sequence). CDR3 loop: CASSSALGPTEQFF. The DNA for the CDR3 is TGTGCCAGCAGCTCGGCTTTAGGGCCCACTGAGCAGTTCTTC. Supplemented by reference TRBV5-4 and TRBJ2-1, the full variable domain reads ETGVTQSPTHLIKTRGQQVTLRCSSQSGHNTVSWYQQALGQGPQFIFQYYREEENGRGNFPPRFSGLQFPNYSSELNVNALELDDSALYLCASSSALGPTEQFFGPGTRLTVL.

The sample holds a few counts of this clone. The chain is built from TRBV29-1 and TRBJ1-1, with unresolved D. Trimming stripped 4 bases from V and 4 bases from J, with 13 bases between. The CDR3 covers 13 residues. Germline V gene data show CDR1 as SQVTM and CDR2 as ANQGSEA. CDR3 sequence: CSVGSRAATEAFF. As DNA, the CDR3 is TGCAGCGTTGGTTCTCGGGCGGCCACTGAAGCTTTCTTT.

Only a few counts were recorded for this clone. This chain connects TRBV6-5 to TRBJ2-4; D is possibly TRBD2 (5 bases). Trimming cost V 10 bases and J 0 bases, with 13 bases left between them. Per germline, CDR1 MNHEY and CDR2 SVGAGI. The CDR3 contains 14 residues. In DNA, the CDR3 is TGTGCCACGGTGGCGGGTGGAGCCAAAAACATTCAGTACTTC. Encoded protein: CATVAGGAKNIQYF.

The chain has TRBV13 and TRBJ2-7, with unresolved D. The V end lost 5 bases, the J end lost 2 bases, and 13 bases lay between the germline ends. Germline CDR1 and CDR2: PRHDT and FYEKMQ (reference sequence). The CDR3 spans 14 residues. This CDR3 reads CASSERGSTYEQYF. CDR3 in DNA: TGTGCCAGCAGCGAACGAGGCTCTACCTACGAGCAGTACTTC.

This clone was seen only a few times. This same CDR3 is encoded by further DNA sequences in the sample. J is TRBJ1-2 and V is TRBV29-1; D is perhaps TRBD1 (5 bases). The germline gives CDR1 SQVTM, CDR2 ANQGSEA. The germline V and J ends were trimmed by 4 bases and 1 base, with 7 bases remaining between them. This CDR3 contains 12 residues. In DNA form, the CDR3 reads TGCAGCGTTGCGAGGGGTAACTATGGCTACACCTTC. Translating it yields CSVARGNYGYTF.

This chain uses TRBV28 with TRBJ2-5; 7 bases are shared with TRBD1. Germline values: CDR1 MDHEN, CDR2 SYDVKM. The trim removed 4 bases at V and 1 base at J, leaving 0 bases unmatched. The CDR3 has 13 residues. The DNA for the CDR3 is TGTGCCAGCAGTTGGGACAGCCAAGAGACCCAGTACTTC. Amino acids: CASSWDSQETQYF.

This clone was recorded a few times. J is TRBJ1-3 and V is TRBV7-9; a weak D match, TRBD1 (5 bases). The CDR3 length is 17 residues. V lost 5 bases to trimming and J lost 8 bases, with 25 bases between them. The germline V gene has CDR1 SEHNR and CDR2 FQNEAQ (reference sequence). The DNA of the CDR3 is TGTGCCAGCAGCCGAAAATATCGTCCCCCCACAGGAGACACCATATATTTT. Amino acid sequence: CASSRKYRPPTGDTIYF.

This chain uses TRBV6-1 with TRBJ2-4; the D call may be TRBD1 or TRBD2 (5 bases each). Germline V gives CDR1 MNHNS, CDR2 SASEGT. This CDR3 comprises 15 residues. V was cut by 4 bases and J by 6 bases, with 16 bases left in between. The CDR3 spells CASSGGWSGSNIQYF. The CDR3 DNA reads TGTGCCAGCAGTGGGGGGTGGAGTGGGTCAAACATTCAGTACTTC.

This clone has only a few counts. This chain uses TRBV11-3 with TRBJ2-1; 7 bases fit TRBD2. From germline, CDR1 is SGHNT and CDR2 YENEEA. The trim removed 2 bases at V and 6 bases at J, leaving 10 bases unmatched. CDR3 length: 16 amino acids. DNA of the CDR3: TGTGCCAGCAGCTTACAAGCGGGCTTAGCGGGCAATGAGCAGTTCTTC. Protein sequence: CASSLQAGLAGNEQFF.

There are a few counts of this clone. This chain connects TRBV2 to TRBJ2-5; TRBD1 matches 7 bases. Germline V CDR1 and CDR2: SNHLY, FYNNEI. V lost 6 bases, J lost 2 bases, and 3 bases stayed unmatched. This CDR3 has 13 amino acids. As DNA, the CDR3 is TGTGCCAGCAGCGGACAGGAACAAGAGACCCAGTACTTC. This encodes CASSGQEQETQYF.

Concerning this clone itself: Additional DNA sequences in this sample encode the identical CDR3. This chain joins TRBV5-1 and TRBJ2-5, with a weak D call TRBD2 (5 bases). The CDR3 length is 12 residues. Deletions cut 5 bases from V and 1 base from J, with 6 bases between. Per germline, CDR1 SGHRS and CDR2 YFSETQ. The CDR3 loop reads CASRGGQETQYF. The CDR3 region has the DNA TGCGCCAGCAGAGGAGGCCAAGAGACCCAGTACTTC.